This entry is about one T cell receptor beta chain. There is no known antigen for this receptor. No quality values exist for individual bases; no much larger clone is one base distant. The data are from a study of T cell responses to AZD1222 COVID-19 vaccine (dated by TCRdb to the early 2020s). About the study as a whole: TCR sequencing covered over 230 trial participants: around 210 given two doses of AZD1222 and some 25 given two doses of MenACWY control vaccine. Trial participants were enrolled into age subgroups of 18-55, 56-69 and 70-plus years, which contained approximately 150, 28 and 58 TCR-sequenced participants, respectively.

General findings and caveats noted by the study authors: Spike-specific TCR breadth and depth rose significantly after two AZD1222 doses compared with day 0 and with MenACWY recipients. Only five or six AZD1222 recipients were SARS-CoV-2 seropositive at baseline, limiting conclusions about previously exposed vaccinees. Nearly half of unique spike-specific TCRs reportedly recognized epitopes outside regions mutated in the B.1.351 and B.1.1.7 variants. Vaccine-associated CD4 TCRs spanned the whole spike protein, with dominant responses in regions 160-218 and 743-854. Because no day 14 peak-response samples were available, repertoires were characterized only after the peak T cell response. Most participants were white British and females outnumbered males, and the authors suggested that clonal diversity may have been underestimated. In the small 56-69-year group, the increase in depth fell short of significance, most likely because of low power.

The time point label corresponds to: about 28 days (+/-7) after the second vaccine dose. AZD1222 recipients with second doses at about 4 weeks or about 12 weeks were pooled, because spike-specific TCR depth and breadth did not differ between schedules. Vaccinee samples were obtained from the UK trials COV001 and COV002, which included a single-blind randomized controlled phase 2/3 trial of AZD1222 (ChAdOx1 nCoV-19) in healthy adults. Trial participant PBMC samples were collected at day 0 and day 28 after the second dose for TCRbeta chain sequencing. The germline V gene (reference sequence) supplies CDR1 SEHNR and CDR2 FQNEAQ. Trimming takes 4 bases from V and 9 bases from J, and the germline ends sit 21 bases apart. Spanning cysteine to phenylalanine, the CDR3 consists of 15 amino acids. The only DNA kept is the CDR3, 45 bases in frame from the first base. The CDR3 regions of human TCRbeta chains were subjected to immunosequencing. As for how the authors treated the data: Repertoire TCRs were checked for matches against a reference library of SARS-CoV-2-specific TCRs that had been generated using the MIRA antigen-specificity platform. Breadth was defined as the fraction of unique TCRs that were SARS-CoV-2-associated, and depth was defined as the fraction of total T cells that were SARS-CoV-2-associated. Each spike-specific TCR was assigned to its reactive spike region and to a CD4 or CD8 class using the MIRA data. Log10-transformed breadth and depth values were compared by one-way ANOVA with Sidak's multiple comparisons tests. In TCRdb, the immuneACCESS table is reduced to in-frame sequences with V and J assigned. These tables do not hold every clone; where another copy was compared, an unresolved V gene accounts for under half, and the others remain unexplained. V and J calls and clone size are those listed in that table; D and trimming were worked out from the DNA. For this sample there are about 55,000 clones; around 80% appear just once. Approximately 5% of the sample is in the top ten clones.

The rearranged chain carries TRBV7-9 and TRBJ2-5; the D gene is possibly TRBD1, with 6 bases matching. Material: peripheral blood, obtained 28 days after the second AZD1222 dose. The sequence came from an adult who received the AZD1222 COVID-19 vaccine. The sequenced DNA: TGTGCCAGCAGCTACCAGGGGTCCGTGGGTGAGGCCCAGTACTTC. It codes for CASSYQGSVGEAQYF.